This T cell receptor (beta chain) was profiled in a study of response to subunit inactivated influenza vaccine. One entry per CDR3 protein results from TCRdb running MiXCR on the RT-PCR reads. The repertoire holds around 850,000 distinct CDR3 sequences, with less than 20% as singletons. CDR1 DFQATT and CDR2 SNEGSKA come from the germline V gene (reference sequence). The junction had 13 bases not matched to a gene; V was cut back by 1 base and J by 2 bases. The CDR3 loop spans 18 amino acids. The rearrangement uses TRBV20-1 and TRBJ2-3, with 9 bases aligning to TRBD2. The material was PBMCs from blood, obtained about 5 days after vaccination. The origin of this receptor is a man between 50 and 59 years old who received an inactivated influenza vaccine. This CDR3 is CSARAGVAGGPHTDTQYF. The CDR3 nucleotides are TGCAGTGCTAGAGCCGGGGTGGCGGGAGGGCCTCACACAGATACGCAGTATTTT.